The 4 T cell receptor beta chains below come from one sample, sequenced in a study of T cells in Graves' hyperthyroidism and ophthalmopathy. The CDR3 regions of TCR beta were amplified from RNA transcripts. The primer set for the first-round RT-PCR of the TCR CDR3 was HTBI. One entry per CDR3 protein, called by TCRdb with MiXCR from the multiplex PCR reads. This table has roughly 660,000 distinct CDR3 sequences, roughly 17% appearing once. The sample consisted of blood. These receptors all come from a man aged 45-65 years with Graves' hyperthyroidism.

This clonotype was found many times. CDR3 bases: TGTGCCATCGGTTCTAGCGTCTCCGCCTACGAGCAGTACTTC. The encoded protein is CAIGSSVSAYEQYF. This rearrangement joins TRBV10-3 to TRBJ2-7; TRBD2 might be the D (6 bases). V lost 8 bases to trimming and J lost 2 bases, with 16 bases between them. This CDR3 comprises 14 residues. Germline CDR1 reads ENHRY; CDR2 reads SYGVKD.

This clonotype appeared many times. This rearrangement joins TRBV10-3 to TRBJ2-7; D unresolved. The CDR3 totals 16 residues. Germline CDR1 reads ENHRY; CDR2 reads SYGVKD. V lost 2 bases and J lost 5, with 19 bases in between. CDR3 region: CAISEGPTKPEDEQYF. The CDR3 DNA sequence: TGTGCCATCAGTGAGGGACCAACTAAGCCCGAGGACGAGCAGTACTTC.

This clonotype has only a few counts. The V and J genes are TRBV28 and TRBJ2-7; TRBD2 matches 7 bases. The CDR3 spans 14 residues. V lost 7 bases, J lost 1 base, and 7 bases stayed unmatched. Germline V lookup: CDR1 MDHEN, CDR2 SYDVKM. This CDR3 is CASTSGAASYEQYF. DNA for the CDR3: TGTGCCAGCACGAGCGGGGCTGCTTCCTACGAGCAGTACTTC.

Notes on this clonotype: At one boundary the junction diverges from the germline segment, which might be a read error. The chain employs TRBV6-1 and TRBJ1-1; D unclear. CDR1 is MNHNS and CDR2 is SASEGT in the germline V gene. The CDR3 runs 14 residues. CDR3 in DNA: TGTGCCAGCAGTGAACGGTTCATGGCCACTGAAGCTCTCTTT. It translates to CASSERFMATEALF.